The entry below describes one T cell receptor beta chain. Data came from immunoSEQ multiplex PCR; TCRdb stores just in-frame clones and leaves some out. Of about 300,000 clones in the sample, about 83% were seen once. The source of the sample is a study of blood T cell repertoires in COVID-19. V was pared by 5 bases and J by 1 base, with 12 bases of the junction left unmatched. CDR1 is PRHDT and CDR2 is FYEKMQ in the germline V gene (reference sequence). The CDR3 has 18 residues. The chain recombines TRBV13 with TRBJ2-4, with TRBD2 matching over 9 bases. The sequence came from a woman aged 45 to 65 who had recovered from COVID-19. What was sequenced was peripheral blood. The CDR3 sequence: CASSKLDGTSPAKNIQYF. In nucleotides, the CDR3 is TGTGCCAGCAGCAAGCTGGACGGGACTAGCCCCGCCAAAAACATTCAGTACTTC.